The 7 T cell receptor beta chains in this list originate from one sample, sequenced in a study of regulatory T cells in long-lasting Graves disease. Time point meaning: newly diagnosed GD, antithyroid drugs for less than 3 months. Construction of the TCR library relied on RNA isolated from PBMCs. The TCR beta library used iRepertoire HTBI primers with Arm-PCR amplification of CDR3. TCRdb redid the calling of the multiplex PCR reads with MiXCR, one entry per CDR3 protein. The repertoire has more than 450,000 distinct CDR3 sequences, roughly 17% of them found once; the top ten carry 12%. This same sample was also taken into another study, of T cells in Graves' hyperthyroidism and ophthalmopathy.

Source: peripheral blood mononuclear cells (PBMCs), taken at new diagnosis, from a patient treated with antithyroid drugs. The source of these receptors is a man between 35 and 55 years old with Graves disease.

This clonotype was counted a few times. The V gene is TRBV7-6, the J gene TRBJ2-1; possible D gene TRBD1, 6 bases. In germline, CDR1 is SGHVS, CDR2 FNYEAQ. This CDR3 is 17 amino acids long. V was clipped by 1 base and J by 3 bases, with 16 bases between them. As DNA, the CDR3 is TGTGCCAGCAGCTTAGGTCAAGCACAGGGATTCTACAATGAGCAGTTCTTC. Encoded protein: CASSLGQAQGFYNEQFF.

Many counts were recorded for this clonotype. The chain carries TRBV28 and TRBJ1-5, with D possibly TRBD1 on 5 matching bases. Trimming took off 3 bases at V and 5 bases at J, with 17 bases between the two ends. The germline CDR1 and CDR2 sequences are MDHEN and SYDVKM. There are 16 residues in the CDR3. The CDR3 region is CASSFNLRVYDQPQHF. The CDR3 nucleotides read TGTGCCAGCAGTTTTAATCTCAGGGTATACGATCAGCCCCAGCATTTT.

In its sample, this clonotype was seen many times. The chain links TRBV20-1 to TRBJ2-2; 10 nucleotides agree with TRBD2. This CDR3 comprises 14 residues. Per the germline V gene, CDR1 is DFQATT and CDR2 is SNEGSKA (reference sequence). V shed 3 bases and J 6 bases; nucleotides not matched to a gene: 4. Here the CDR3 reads CSARLAGVAGELFF. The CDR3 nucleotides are TGCAGTGCTAGGCTAGCGGGAGTGGCCGGGGAGCTGTTTTTT.

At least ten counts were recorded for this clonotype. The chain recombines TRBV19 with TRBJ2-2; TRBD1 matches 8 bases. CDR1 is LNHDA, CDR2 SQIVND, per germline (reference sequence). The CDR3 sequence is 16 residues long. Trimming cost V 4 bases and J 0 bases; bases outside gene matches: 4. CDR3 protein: CASSKGQGANTGELFF. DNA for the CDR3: TGTGCCAGTAGTAAAGGACAGGGCGCGAACACCGGGGAGCTGTTTTTT. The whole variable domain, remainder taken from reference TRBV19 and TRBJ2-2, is DGGITQSPKYLFRKEGQNVTLSCEQNLNHDAMYWYRQDPGQGLRLIYYSQIVNDFQKGDIAEGYSVSREKKESFPLTVTSAQKNPTAFYLCASSKGQGANTGELFFGEGSRLTVL.

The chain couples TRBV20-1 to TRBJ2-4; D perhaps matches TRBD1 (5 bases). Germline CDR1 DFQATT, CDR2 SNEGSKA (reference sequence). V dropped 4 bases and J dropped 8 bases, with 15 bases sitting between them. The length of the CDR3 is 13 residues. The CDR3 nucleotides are TGCAGTGCTACCCGACAGAGTCTCGACATTCAGTACTTC. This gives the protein CSATRQSLDIQYF.

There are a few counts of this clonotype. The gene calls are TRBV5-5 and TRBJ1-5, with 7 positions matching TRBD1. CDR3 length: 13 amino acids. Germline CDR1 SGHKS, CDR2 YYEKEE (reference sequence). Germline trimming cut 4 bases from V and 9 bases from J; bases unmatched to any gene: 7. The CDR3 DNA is TGTGCCAGCAGCCCCAGGGGGGGCCGGCCCCAGCATTTT. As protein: CASSPRGGRPQHF.

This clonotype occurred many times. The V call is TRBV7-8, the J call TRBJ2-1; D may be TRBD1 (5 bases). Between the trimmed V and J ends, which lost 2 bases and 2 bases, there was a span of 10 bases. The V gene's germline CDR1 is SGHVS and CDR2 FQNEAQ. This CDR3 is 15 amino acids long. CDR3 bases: TGTGCCAGCAGCTTACGGACACGAACCTACAATGAGCAGTTCTTC. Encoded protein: CASSLRTRTYNEQFF.